Presented here are 15 T cell receptor beta chains from one specimen sequenced in a study of human T cells and chemical hapten exposure. One entry per CDR3 protein results from TCRdb running MiXCR on the RACE reads. The sample yields about 46,000 distinct CDR3 sequences, roughly 4.5% seen once. The time point: healthy volunteer bleed at 2 weeks. Total RNA was isolated from whole blood that had not been fractionated. The sample taken for sequencing was whole blood. The receptors shown here come from a female donor in good health. Some clones in this sample may be carry-over from other donors' samples.

This clonotype was observed at least ten times. The V gene is TRBV7-2, the J gene TRBJ2-1, with 8 bases aligning to TRBD1. This CDR3 spans 14 amino acids. Per germline, CDR1 SGHTA and CDR2 FQGNSA. Trimming at V came to 5 bases and at J to 5 bases, leaving 5 bases not matched to a gene. CDR3: CASSPRTGHNEQFF. Written as DNA, the CDR3 is TGTGCCAGCAGCCCCCGGACAGGGCACAATGAGCAGTTCTTC.

This clonotype was recorded a few times. The chain links TRBV9 to TRBJ2-5; 7 bases match TRBD2. CDR3 length equals 15 residues. The germline CDR1 and CDR2 sequences are SGDLS and YYNGEE. With 0 bases clipped from V and 5 bases from J, the junction kept 7 bases outside the gene matches. The chain's CDR3 is CASSVDRGGMETQYF. As DNA, the CDR3 is TGTGCCAGCAGCGTAGACCGGGGAGGGATGGAGACCCAGTACTTC. The full variable domain, rest sourced from reference TRBV9 and TRBJ2-5, is DSGVTQTPKHLITATGQRVTLRCSPRSGDLSVYWYQQSLDQGLQFLIQYYNGEERAKGNILERFSAQQFPDLHSELNLSSLELGDSALYFCASSVDRGGMETQYFGPGTRLLVL.

This clonotype has ten or more counts. The chain joins TRBV5-1 to TRBJ1-1, with D unresolved. With 0 bases removed from V and 0 bases from J, the gap between germline ends came to 6 bases. The CDR3 spans 14 residues. Per germline, CDR1 SGHRS and CDR2 YFSETQ. This CDR3 reads CASSLDQLNTEAFF. The CDR3 bases are TGCGCCAGCAGCTTGGATCAGTTGAACACTGAAGCTTTCTTT.

The J gene is TRBJ2-3, the V gene TRBV19; D might be TRBD2 (6 bases). Germline V gene lookup returns CDR1 LNHDA and CDR2 SQIVND (reference sequence). The CDR3 is made up of 18 amino acids. V dropped 0 bases and J dropped 0 bases, with 16 bases sitting between them. DNA for the CDR3: TGTGCCAGTAGTATAGATCAGTTTGCAGGGACTAGCACAGATACGCAGTATTTT. Protein sequence: CASSIDQFAGTSTDTQYF. The full variable domain, completed using reference TRBV19 and TRBJ2-3, is DGGITQSPKYLFRKEGQNVTLSCEQNLNHDAMYWYRQDPGQGLRLIYYSQIVNDFQKGDIAEGYSVSREKKESFPLTVTSAQKNPTAFYLCASSIDQFAGTSTDTQYFGPGTRLTVL.

This clonotype was detected ten times or more. The CDR3 here is CATSAGDPAGELFF. The CDR3 DNA sequence: TGTGCCACCAGTGCCGGGGACCCGGCCGGGGAGCTGTTTTTT. The J gene is TRBJ2-2, the V gene TRBV24-1, with D perhaps TRBD1 or TRBD2 (5 bases each). V was pared by 5 bases and J by 6 bases, with 12 bases between. Germline assignment: CDR1 KGHDR and CDR2 SFDVKD. The CDR3 is made up of 14 amino acids.

This clonotype was recorded at least ten times. The rearrangement uses TRBV5-1 and TRBJ2-2, with a possible D match to TRBD2 (6 bases). The CDR3 loop spans 14 amino acids. Germline CDR1 reads SGHRS; CDR2 reads YFSETQ. The ends were cut back, 3 bases at V and 8 bases at J, with 14 bases in the middle. The CDR3 spells CASSSGSNSGELFF. CDR3 DNA: TGCGCCAGCAGCTCCGGGAGCAACTCGGGGGAGCTGTTTTTT.

This clonotype has at least ten counts. This rearrangement joins TRBV6-5 to TRBJ1-1; D is unresolved. Trimming removed 4 bases from V and 2 bases from J, with 8 bases in between. Germline V gene sequence: CDR1 MNHEY, CDR2 SVGAGI. CDR3 length equals 13 residues. The CDR3 region is CASSLGHNTEAFF. Written as DNA, the CDR3 is TGTGCCAGCAGTTTGGGCCACAACACTGAAGCTTTCTTT.

Ten or more counts support this clonotype. The rearrangement joins TRBV2 to TRBJ2-7, with 12 bases matching TRBD2. This CDR3 is built from 15 residues. CDR1 and CDR2 from the germline V gene are SNHLY and FYNNEI. J gave up 2 bases and V 7 bases, and 6 bases lay outside the gene matches. The CDR3 bases are TGTGCCAGCAAAATAACTAGCGGGGGGCCCTACGAGCAGTACTTC. It specifies CASKITSGGPYEQYF.

About this clonotype itself: This may be a read error: a much more frequent sequence differs by one nucleotide. This chain joins TRBV14 and TRBJ1-1, with D unresolved. This CDR3 region has 17 residues. Germline loops: CDR1 SGHDN, CDR2 FVKESK. CDR3 sequence (DNA): TGTGCCAGCAGCCAAATGTTACCCGGGATTCTGAACACTGAAGCTCTCTTT. Translation gives CASSQMLPGILNTEALF.

This clonotype has only a few counts. The rearrangement uses TRBV18 and TRBJ1-4; D gene uncertain. The CDR3 is made up of 15 amino acids. Germline CDR1 and CDR2: KGHSH and LQKENI. Trimming removed 5 bases at V and 0 bases at J, with 10 bases between. The CDR3 protein is CASSIDGATNEKLFF. CDR3 DNA sequence: TGTGCCAGCTCAATAGACGGTGCAACTAATGAAAAACTGTTTTTT.

The table lists this clonotype with a few counts. The J gene is TRBJ2-7, the V gene TRBV7-6, with no clear D. Germline CDR1 and CDR2: SGHVS and FNYEAQ. Deletions cut 1 base from V and 1 base from J, with 11 bases between. The CDR3 consists of 15 residues. The CDR3 region is CASSLVFRQSYEQYF. CDR3 nucleotides: TGTGCCAGCAGCTTAGTATTTCGGCAGTCCTACGAGCAGTACTTC.

This clonotype was counted ten times or more. J is TRBJ1-5 and V is TRBV6-2 or TRBV6-3, with unresolved D. Germline loops: CDR1 MNHEY, CDR2 SVGEGT. V gave up 3 bases and J gave up 0 bases, with 15 bases separating them. This CDR3 region has 17 residues. CDR3 sequence (DNA): TGTGCCAGCAGTTATGGACGGGCAGTCTATAGCAATCAGCCCCAGCATTTT. Translating gives CASSYGRAVYSNQPQHF.

CDR3 DNA sequence: TGTGCCAGCTCCGCAAACCGCAAACAGGGGGATGGCTACACCTTC. Translated: CASSANRKQGDGYTF. The chain uses TRBV18 and TRBJ1-2; 8 bases map to TRBD1. Trimming removed 6 bases from V and 6 bases from J; junction bases left unmatched: 12. The germline V gene encodes CDR1 KGHSH and CDR2 LQKENI. CDR3 length: 15 residues.

This clonotype came up many times. The rearrangement joins TRBV9 to TRBJ1-1, with D perhaps matching TRBD1 (5 bases). Trimming pared 0 bases from V and 2 bases from J, leaving 8 bases between. CDR3 length: 14 residues. In germline, CDR1 is SGDLS, CDR2 YYNGEE. CDR3 sequence: CASSVARDNTEAFF. The CDR3 region has the DNA TGTGCCAGCAGCGTAGCCAGGGATAACACTGAAGCTTTCTTT.

Ten or more counts support this clonotype. The junction departs from germline at one end; a sequencing error may be responsible. The rearrangement joins TRBV3-1 to TRBJ1-2, with D possibly matching TRBD1 (6 bases). This CDR3 is 16 amino acids long. Looked up from germline, CDR1 is LGHDT and CDR2 is YNNKEL (reference sequence). The CDR3 here is CASTQLEDRGIYGYTF. In nucleotides, the CDR3 is TGTGCCAGCACCCAACTCGAGGACAGAGGAATCTATGGCTACACCTTC. The whole variable domain, remainder taken from reference TRBV3-1 and TRBJ1-2, is DTAVSQTPKYLVTQMGNDKSIKCEQNLGHDTMYWYKQDSKKFLKIMFSYNNKELIINETVPNRFSPKSPDKAHLNLHINSLELGDSAVYFCASTQLEDRGIYGYTFGSGTRLTVV.